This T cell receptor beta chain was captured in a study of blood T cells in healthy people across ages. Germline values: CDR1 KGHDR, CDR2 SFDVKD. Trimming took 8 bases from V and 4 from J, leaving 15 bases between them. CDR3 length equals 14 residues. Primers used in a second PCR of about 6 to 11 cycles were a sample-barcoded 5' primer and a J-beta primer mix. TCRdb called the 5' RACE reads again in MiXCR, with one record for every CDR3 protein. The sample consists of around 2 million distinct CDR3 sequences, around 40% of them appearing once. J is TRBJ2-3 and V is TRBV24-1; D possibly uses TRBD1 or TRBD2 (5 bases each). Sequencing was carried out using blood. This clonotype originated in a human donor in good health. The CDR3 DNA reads TGTGCCACCACGGCGCAGGGAGCGTCAGATACGCAGTATTTT. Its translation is CATTAQGASDTQYF.